This T cell receptor beta chain appears in the sequencing data of a study of T cells in Graves' hyperthyroidism and ophthalmopathy. As to this clonotype: The antigen remains undetermined.

Regarding the study as a whole: From stable hyperthyroidism, ophthalmopathy was set apart by a 13 V-J model.

TCR beta CDR3 sequences were amplified from RNA transcripts. The TCR CDR3 was amplified in a first-round RT-PCR using the HTBI primer set. TCRdb re-derived calls from the multiplex PCR reads in MiXCR, one entry per CDR3 protein. The sample has 250,000 to 300,000 distinct CDR3 sequences; roughly a fifth are singletons. Sample: blood. This clonotype was obtained from a man in his fifties or sixties with Graves' ophthalmopathy.

Here the CDR3 DNA reads TGCGCCAGCAGCCTGGAGGGGCAGGAATATGGCTACACCTTC. It codes for CASSLEGQEYGYTF. The gene calls are TRBV5-1 and TRBJ1-2; D might be TRBD1 (5 bases). From germline, CDR1 is SGHRS and CDR2 YFSETQ. Deletions cut 4 bases from V and 5 bases from J, with 15 bases between. CDR3 length: 14 residues.